This T cell receptor beta chain was identified during a study of PD-1 blockade in classical Hodgkin lymphoma. For the study at large: Patients were given intravenous nivolumab, 3 mg/kg, every 2 weeks. Whole-study findings and limits: Among the patients, those starting nivolumab under 1 year after ASCT were excluded. The baseline diversity of complete responders showed similarity to that of newly diagnosed patients. By C4D1, diversity of CD4+ TCRs had risen significantly, whereas that of CD8+ TCRs had not.

Patients all relapsed after autologous stem cell transplantation, and there was variation in brentuximab vedotin exposure. Repertoires were generated with immunoSEQ multiplex PCR, while TCRdb's copy carries only in-frame clones and drops some. The top ten clones hold 3.5% to 5% of a sample with roughly 16,000 clones, around 72% of them seen once. This clone has just one count. No antigen is known for it. Sample: peripheral blood mononuclear cells (PBMCs), taken at baseline. The source of this sequence is a human donor with classical Hodgkin lymphoma.

CDR3 sequence (DNA): TGTGCCAGCAGTTTACAGGGGGCGGCCTACACTGAAGCTTTCTTT. The encoded protein is CASSLQGAAYTEAFF. The V gene is TRBV2, the J gene TRBJ1-1; 9 bases are a match to TRBD1. The CDR3 loop spans 15 amino acids. Per the germline V gene, CDR1 is SNHLY and CDR2 is FYNNEI. J gave up 3 bases and V 5 bases, and 7 bases lay outside the gene matches.